Listed below are T cell receptor beta chains from one sample, sequenced in a study of T cells in Graves' hyperthyroidism and ophthalmopathy. TCRdb processed the multiplex PCR reads anew with MiXCR; each CDR3 protein has one entry. The sample includes about 480,000 distinct CDR3 sequences, roughly 22% seen only once; the top ten take 49%. Sequencing was performed on blood. The receptors were gathered from a woman aged 70 to 79 with Graves' ophthalmopathy. Both conserved end residues are trimmed from each CDR3. Fields, in order: clone size, J gene, V gene, CDR3 protein. Some rows mark clone size as missing; the rest say once, few, many or name a class of expanded clone.

. | TRBJ1-1 | TRBV28 | ASYHRGPDTEAF
. | TRBJ1-6 | TRBV19 | ASSGRADYNSPLH
. | TRBJ2-3 | TRBV7-9 | ASSFNVASGRTDTQY
many | TRBJ2-5 | TRBV2 | ASKPGLVLETQY
. | TRBJ2-1 | TRBV7-9 | ASTLRTSGHNEQF
. | TRBJ2-1 | TRBV4-3 | ASSQDFPGGPNEQF
. | TRBJ1-1 | TRBV2 | ASSANMNTEAF
few | TRBJ1-2 | TRBV19 | ASTPADRGNYGYT
. | TRBJ1-3 | TRBV30 | AWSPTASGNTIY
many | TRBJ2-4 | TRBV6-1 | ASSERGDGPKNIQY
. | TRBJ2-7 | TRBV2 | ASRLGTSGLGQY
. | TRBJ2-1 | TRBV5-1 | ASSWGQGGNEQF
few | TRBJ2-5 | TRBV7-9 | ASSYGGWETQY
. | TRBJ2-3 | TRBV4-1 | ASSQDGSRGDTQY
. | TRBJ1-2 | TRBV6-9 | ASSYSLANYGYT
few | TRBJ2-3 | TRBV7-9 | ASSPLGTSGSTDTQY
many | TRBJ2-5 | TRBV2 | ASSGQEKETQY
. | TRBJ2-2 | TRBV7-9 | ASSWGGEVAPGELF
many | TRBJ2-1 | TRBV6-5 | ASSYGEGYYNEQF
. | TRBJ1-1 | TRBV12-3/TRBV12-4 | ASSFRHPSKAF
. | TRBJ2-7 | TRBV7-2 | ASSLDGGRPYEQY
. | TRBJ2-1 | TRBV4-1 | ASSQEISGRADNEQF
. | TRBJ1-1 | TRBV13 | TSSARQGKGTTEAF
once | TRBJ2-5 | TRBV29-1 | SPGGGLGETQY